These 17 T cell receptor beta chains were all obtained from the same sample, sequenced in a study of early T cells in non-severe SARS-CoV-2 infection. One entry per CDR3 protein results from TCRdb running MiXCR on the 5' RACE reads. The repertoire holds about 64,000 distinct CDR3 sequences, approximately 9.2% seen once, with around an eighth in the top ten. Sequenced here: whole blood, sampled at baseline. All receptors come from an adult who was a healthcare worker with PCR-confirmed SARS-CoV-2 infection or an uninfected control (not recorded which).

This clonotype was detected only a few times. This rearrangement joins TRBV6-4 to TRBJ2-2, with 10 positions matching TRBD1. Germline CDR1 and CDR2: MRHNA and SNTAGT. This CDR3 contains 17 residues. Trimming removed 5 bases from V and 2 bases from J; junction bases left unmatched: 8. The CDR3 nucleotides read TGTGCCAGCAGTATAACCGGGACAGGGGCTAACACCGGGGAGCTGTTTTTT. It specifies CASSITGTGANTGELFF.

The chain links TRBV7-2 to TRBJ2-7; D uncertain. The germline CDR1 and CDR2 sequences are SGHTA and FQGNSA. The CDR3 contains 13 residues. V dropped 1 base and J dropped 9 bases, with 13 bases sitting between them. The CDR3 region is CASSLGFSRGQYF. CDR3 DNA sequence: TGTGCCAGCAGCTTAGGGTTCAGTCGTGGGCAGTACTTC.

J is TRBJ1-1 and V is TRBV29-1; D remains unclear. Trimming removed 4 bases at V and 4 bases at J, with 13 bases between. This CDR3 contains 13 residues. Germline CDR1 is SQVTM and CDR2 is ANQGSEA. CDR3 amino acids: CSVVLEVGTEAFF. CDR3 sequence (DNA): TGCAGCGTTGTATTAGAAGTGGGCACTGAAGCTTTCTTT.

The chain couples TRBV29-1 to TRBJ1-1; weak D call: TRBD1 (5 bases). The V end was cut by 6 bases, the J end by 3 bases, with 17 bases between. Germline V CDR1 and CDR2: SQVTM, ANQGSEA. The CDR3 consists of 14 residues. The CDR3 region has the DNA TGCAGCGTGGCTTACGGCTGGGGGGACACTGAAGCTTTCTTT. Encoded protein: CSVAYGWGDTEAFF.

This clonotype was recorded at least ten times. The gene calls are TRBV29-1 and TRBJ2-5; D unclear. V lost 6 bases and J 1 base, leaving 9 bases between the germline ends. The CDR3 sequence is 12 residues long. Per germline, CDR1 SQVTM and CDR2 ANQGSEA. The CDR3 spells CSVIRGQETQYF. CDR3 nucleotides: TGCAGCGTCATTCGTGGCCAAGAGACCCAGTACTTC.

The chain recombines TRBV6-6 with TRBJ2-7; a possible D gene is TRBD2 (6 bases). The CDR3 loop spans 14 amino acids. Germline V gene lookup returns CDR1 MNHNY and CDR2 SVGAGI (reference sequence). The V end was cut by 2 bases, the J end by 5 bases, with 13 bases between. For the CDR3, the DNA is TGTGCCAGCAGTTACCTAAGACTAGAGGACGAGCAGTACTTC. Encoded protein: CASSYLRLEDEQYF.

The DNA of the CDR3 is TGTGCCAGCAGCCCTTTGCGGGAGTCCATCCACGAGCAGTACTTC. Translating it yields CASSPLRESIHEQYF. The chain carries TRBV7-2 and TRBJ2-7, with 7 bases lining up with TRBD2. Trimming took 5 bases from V and 5 from J; bases not matched to a gene: 12. There are 15 residues in the CDR3. Germline lookup yields CDR1 SGHTA and CDR2 FQGNSA. The full variable domain, in which reference TRBV7-2 and TRBJ2-7 provide the parts outside the CDR3, is GAGVSQSPSNKVTEKGKDVELRCDPISGHTALYWYRQSLGQGLEFLIYFQGNSAPDKSGLPSDRFSAERTGGSVSTLTIQRTQQEDSAVYLCASSPLRESIHEQYFGPGTRLTVT.

The chain is built from TRBV7-6 and TRBJ2-1, with TRBD2 matching 7 bases. The CDR3 has 15 residues. V lost 5 bases and J lost 5; bases outside the gene matches: 9. Germline assignment: CDR1 SGHVS and CDR2 FNYEAQ. The CDR3 nucleotides are TGTGCCAGCAGCCAGTGGGAGGGGCGGAACAATGAGCAGTTCTTC. Residues: CASSQWEGRNNEQFF.

This clonotype was seen at least ten times. The chain uses TRBV11-2 and TRBJ2-3; possible D gene TRBD2, 5 bases. The V end lost 1 base, the J end lost 2 bases, and 16 bases lay between the germline ends. This CDR3 comprises 17 residues. The germline V gene encodes CDR1 SGHAT and CDR2 FQNNGV. CDR3 in DNA: TGTGCCAGCAGCTTAGTCCCTCTAGCCGCGACCACAGATACGCAGTATTTT. It encodes CASSLVPLAATTDTQYF.

The V call is TRBV5-4, the J call TRBJ1-1; maybe TRBD1 (5 bases). In germline, CDR1 is SGHNT, CDR2 YYREEE (reference sequence). The germline V and J ends were trimmed by 4 bases and 5 bases, with 15 bases remaining between them. There are 14 residues in the CDR3. Here the CDR3 reads CASSPGTSGTEAFF. The CDR3 coding sequence is TGTGCCAGCAGCCCGGGGACCTCTGGTACTGAAGCTTTCTTT.

Ten or more counts support this clonotype. The chain combines TRBV7-2 with TRBJ2-1, with D possibly being TRBD1 (6 bases). This CDR3 has 14 residues. Trimming pared 6 bases from V and 4 bases from J, leaving 13 bases between. Germline lookup yields CDR1 SGHTA and CDR2 FQGNSA. The DNA of the CDR3 is TGTGCCAGCAGTGACAGGCCAGCTTACAATGAGCAGTTCTTC. This encodes CASSDRPAYNEQFF.

This clonotype appeared many times. The V call is TRBV3-1, the J call TRBJ1-2, with D possibly TRBD1 on 6 matching bases. V lost 0 bases, J lost 7 bases, and 18 bases lay in between. The CDR3 extends over 16 amino acids. Per germline, CDR1 LGHDT and CDR2 YNNKEL (reference sequence). The CDR3 region has the DNA TGTGCCAGCAGCCAAGATCCGGGGGCAGGGATACGTGGCTACACCTTC. Translation gives CASSQDPGAGIRGYTF.

This clonotype was seen a handful of times. CDR3 region: CASSRDGGPGNTIYF. CDR3 DNA sequence: TGTGCCAGCAGTCGAGACGGGGGGCCTGGAAACACCATATATTTT. This chain uses TRBV6-2 or TRBV6-3 with TRBJ1-3; tentatively, D is TRBD1 (6 bases). V gave up 5 bases and J gave up 2 bases, with 13 bases separating them. The CDR3 totals 15 residues. The germline gives CDR1 MNHEY, CDR2 SVGEGT.

This clonotype came up many times. The chain couples TRBV5-1 to TRBJ2-4; D is ambiguous. The CDR3 covers 12 residues. V was pared by 0 bases and J by 8 bases, with 6 bases between. From germline, CDR1 is SGHRS and CDR2 YFSETQ. The DNA of the CDR3 is TGCGCCAGCAGCTTGGCTGTGGACATTCAGTACTTC. Residues: CASSLAVDIQYF. The full variable domain, its missing parts supplied by reference TRBV5-1 and TRBJ2-4, is KAGVTQTPRYLIKTRGQQVTLSCSPISGHRSVSWYQQTPGQGLQFLFEYFSETQRNKGNFPGRFSGRQFSNSRSEMNVSTLELGDSALYLCASSLAVDIQYFGAGTRLSVL.

This clonotype was seen repeatedly, ten times or more. The V gene is TRBV7-3, the J gene TRBJ1-6; 8 bases fit TRBD1. Germline CDR1 SGHTA, CDR2 FQGTGA. V shed 4 bases and J 5 bases; nucleotides not matched to a gene: 4. CDR3 length: 15 amino acids. Here the CDR3 reads CASSSTGADNSPLHF. In DNA form, the CDR3 reads TGTGCCAGCAGCTCGACAGGGGCCGATAATTCACCCCTCCACTTT.

The rearrangement links TRBV6-2 or TRBV6-3 to TRBJ1-1; 7 bases line up with TRBD1. With 2 bases clipped from V and 5 bases from J, the junction kept 8 bases outside the gene matches. The CDR3 runs to 15 residues. Per the germline V gene, CDR1 is MNHEY and CDR2 is SVGEGT. The CDR3 loop is CASSYNSGGPTEAFF. CDR3 bases: TGTGCCAGCAGTTACAACTCAGGGGGGCCGACTGAAGCTTTCTTT.

This clonotype was picked up many times. This chain links TRBV18 with TRBJ2-7; D remains ambiguous. Trimming cost V 3 bases and J 3 bases, with 12 bases left between them. CDR3 length: 14 residues. Germline loops: CDR1 KGHSH, CDR2 LQKENI. The CDR3 bases are TGTGCCAGCTCACCCTCGAGTTCCCTCTACGAGCAGTACTTC. This encodes CASSPSSSLYEQYF.